These T cell receptor beta chains were read from a single sample in a study of cytomegalovirus exposure and HLA in healthy donors. Profiling relied on immunoSEQ multiplex PCR, and the TCRdb table lists in-frame clones only, not all of them. The profile covers 170,000 or so clones, with approximately 80% appearing a single time and 2% to 2.5% taken by the ten largest. The sequencing input was PBMCs. Receptor source: a woman in her 30s in good health and CMV-seronegative. Both conserved end residues are part of each CDR3. The order of the fields is D gene, clone size, J gene, V gene, CDR3 length, CDR3 DNA, CDR3 protein. The D gene is left open where the match is weak. Rows may omit the clone size; those that give it use once, few, many or a size class.

. . TRBJ2-7 TRBV7-2 15 TGTGCCAGCAGCTTAGCTCCTAGCGCTGTTTACGAGCAGTACTTC CASSLAPSAVYEQYF
TRBD1 few TRBJ1-3 TRBV11-2 16 TGTGCCAGCAGCTCCCTGTCGACAGGGTTAGTCAACACCATATATTTT CASSSLSTGLVNTIYF
. . TRBJ1-6 TRBV11-2 15 TGTGCCAGCAGCCCCCGGCAGGGCTATAATTCACCCCTCCACTTT CASSPRQGYNSPLHF
. . TRBJ2-1 TRBV4-3 15 TGCGCCAGCAGCCAAGATAGAGGCCTCGGCAATGAGCAGTTCTTC CASSQDRGLGNEQFF
. . TRBJ2-7 TRBV11-2 15 TGTGCCAGCAGGCCGAACTATGGACTAATCTACGAGCAGTACTTC CASRPNYGLIYEQYF
. . TRBJ2-2 TRBV27 15 TGTGCCAGCAATATCCAGGGTGGTCACAACGGGGAGCTGTTTTTT CASNIQGGHNGELFF
TRBD1 . TRBJ1-2 TRBV30 14 TGTGCCTGGAGTCTAGGGGGCTTCACCTATGGCTACACCTTC CAWSLGGFTYGYTF
. . TRBJ2-7 TRBV4-1 13 TGCGCCAGCAGCCCCCGAGAGTCATACGAGCAGTACTTC CASSPRESYEQYF
TRBD1 . TRBJ2-7 TRBV6-5 15 TGTGCCAGCAGGATCTCCGGGACAGGGAGCTACGAGCAGTACTTC CASRISGTGSYEQYF
TRBD2 once TRBJ2-1 TRBV6-1 14 TGTGCCAGCAGTGGAGCGGGAGGAGGGAATGAGCAGTTCTTC CASSGAGGGNEQFF
. . TRBJ1-4 TRBV5-1 15 TGCGCCAGCAGCTTGTCGACAGAAACTAATGAAAAACTGTTTTTT CASSLSTETNEKLFF
TRBD2 . TRBJ2-7 TRBV30 14 TGTGCCTGGAGGACTAGCGGGGGTACCTACGAGCAGTACTTC CAWRTSGGTYEQYF
. . TRBJ1-2 TRBV19 13 TGTGCCAGTAGTATAGATCTTCGGTATGGCTACACCTTC CASSIDLRYGYTF
TRBD1 . TRBJ1-4 TRBV7-6 14 TGTGCCAGCAGCGAGTTATTAACAGGGGGAAAACTGTTTTTT CASSELLTGGKLFF
. . TRBJ1-3 TRBV9 18 TGTGCCAGCAGCCCTAGGGAGGCAGGAATAGGCTCTGGAAACACCATATATTTT CASSPREAGIGSGNTIYF
TRBD1 few TRBJ1-1 TRBV4-3 17 TGCGCCAGCAGCCAAGCCAAGACAGGGATCATGAACACTGAAGCTTTCTTT CASSQAKTGIMNTEAFF
TRBD1 . TRBJ1-6 TRBV7-9 14 TGTGCCAGCAGCGAAACAGGGGGGGATTCACCCCTCCACTTT CASSETGGDSPLHF
TRBD1 . TRBJ2-3 TRBV5-8 15 TGTGCCAGCAGCAAGGGACAGACCGACACAGATACGCAGTATTTT CASSKGQTDTDTQYF
. . TRBJ1-6 TRBV21-1 16 TGTGCCAGCAGCAAAGATGGGGGGTTCCTTAATTCACCCCTCCACTTT CASSKDGGFLNSPLHF
. . TRBJ2-7 TRBV9 16 TGTGCCAGCAGCCCAGCCGGGTCAGACTACCAGTACGAGCAGTACTTC CASSPAGSDYQYEQYF
. . TRBJ2-2 TRBV7-9 14 TGTGCCAGCAGCTTACAGGGGAACACCGGGGAGCTGTTTTTT CASSLQGNTGELFF
TRBD1 once TRBJ1-2 TRBV5-4 14 TGTGCCAGCAGCCGGGACAGAGATAACTATGGCTACACCTTC CASSRDRDNYGYTF
. . TRBJ1-2 TRBV7-9 14 TGTTCCAGCAGCTTAATGTATCCTAGCGGGGGCTACACCTTC CSSSLMYPSGGYTF
TRBD2 . TRBJ2-5 TRBV5-1 15 TGCGCCAGCGGACCCGGGACTAGCGGGTTGGAGACCCAGTACTTC CASGPGTSGLETQYF
. once TRBJ1-4 TRBV4-3 15 TGCGCCAGCAGCCAAGATTCGGGTTCTAATGAAAAACTGTTTTTT CASSQDSGSNEKLFF
TRBD2 . TRBJ2-2 TRBV7-9 17 TGTTCCAGCAGCAAGGGACTAGCGGGAACGAACACCGGGGAGCTGTTTTTT CSSSKGLAGTNTGELFF
TRBD2 . TRBJ2-1 TRBV5-1 16 TGCGCCAGCAGCGTTGTTCTAGCGGGACACTACAATGAGCAGTTCTTC CASSVVLAGHYNEQFF
. . TRBJ1-4 TRBV4-3 20 TGCGCCAGCAGCCAAGATTGGGCCCCGCGTACGGGGGGCGTTGGGGAAAAACTGTTTTTT CASSQDWAPRTGGVGEKLFF
. . TRBJ2-1 TRBV7-9 18 TGTTCCAGCAGCTTAGGGGGGGGTAGGGGCACGATTGACAATGAGCAGTTCTTC CSSSLGGGRGTIDNEQFF
. . TRBJ1-2 TRBV7-2 14 TGTGCCAGCAGCTTAGCGACAGCAAACTATGGCTACACCTTC CASSLATANYGYTF
. once TRBJ2-5 TRBV6-5 16 TGTGCCAGCAGTTACTCGAGGGACTCGCCTCAGGAGACCCAGTACTTC CASSYSRDSPQETQYF
. . TRBJ2-5 TRBV7-9 13 TGTGCCAGCAGCACGCCGGGGCAAGAGACCCAGTACTTC CASSTPGQETQYF
. . TRBJ2-3 TRBV7-9 14 TGTGCCGGTTATAGCGGATTTAGCACAGATACGCAGTATTTT CAGYSGFSTDTQYF
TRBD1 . TRBJ1-5 TRBV15 12 TGTGCCACCAGGACAGGGAATCAGCCCCAGCATTTT CATRTGNQPQHF
TRBD2 . TRBJ2-1 TRBV5-1 15 TGCGCCAGCAGACTTCTAGCGGGAGATCGCAATGAGCAGTTCTTC CASRLLAGDRNEQFF
TRBD1 . TRBJ2-7 TRBV4-3 14 TGCGCCAGCAGCCAAGCCAGGGGGCTGTACGAGCAGTACTTC CASSQARGLYEQYF
. . TRBJ1-4 TRBV7-9 9 TGTGCCAGCAGCTCTGTACTGTTTTTT CASSSVLFF
TRBD2 . TRBJ2-2 TRBV4-3 17 TGCGCCAGCAGCCAAGACCCGCTAGCGGGAGTGGCCGGGGAGCTGTTTTTT CASSQDPLAGVAGELFF
. few TRBJ2-7 TRBV4-3 14 TGCGCCAGCAGCCAAGATAGCCAGGGCTACGAGCAGTACTTC CASSQDSQGYEQYF
. . TRBJ1-6 TRBV27 15 TGTGCCAGCAGTTTGCAGGGTCTCCCCACTTCCCCCCTCCACTTT CASSLQGLPTSPLHF
. . TRBJ2-7 TRBV6-1 17 TGTGCCAGCAGTGAAATAGGTGGCGGGTTCCGATCTTACGAGCAGTACTTC CASSEIGGGFRSYEQYF
. . TRBJ1-1 TRBV5-4 11 TGTGCCAGCAGACAGAACACTGAAGCTTTCTTT CASRQNTEAFF
. . TRBJ1-1 TRBV27 14 TGTGCCAGCAGTTTAGGGGGGGTGGTGGGTGAAGCTTTCTTT CASSLGGVVGEAFF
. . TRBJ2-7 TRBV20-1 11 TGCAGTGCTGGGACTCGTTACGAGCAGTACTTC CSAGTRYEQYF
TRBD1 . TRBJ2-7 TRBV5-1 15 TGCGCCAGCAGCTTTGGGACAGGGGGCTCCTACGAGCAGTACTTC CASSFGTGGSYEQYF
. . TRBJ2-1 TRBV4-1 16 TGCGCCAGCAGCCAAGAACTCTCAAGCTCCTACAATGAGCAGTTCTTC CASSQELSSSYNEQFF
TRBD1 . TRBJ1-6 TRBV30 15 TGTGCCTACTCCCTGGGGGACAGAGATAATTCACCCCTCCACTTT CAYSLGDRDNSPLHF
TRBD1 . TRBJ1-1 TRBV11-2 17 TGTGCCAGCAGCTACCTGATAAACAGGGGGTTGGTCACTGAAGCTTTCTTT CASSYLINRGLVTEAFF
. . TRBJ2-7 TRBV11-2 14 TGTGCCAGCAGCTTAGAACGGGGGATCCACGAGCAGTACTTC CASSLERGIHEQYF
. . TRBJ2-7 TRBV23-1 17 TGCGCCAGCAGTCAATCTCCCGCAGGGTCGAGGTCGGGCGAGCAGTACTTC CASSQSPAGSRSGEQYF
. once TRBJ1-4 TRBV10-3 14 TGCGCCACCGGACAGACTTCCCCTAATGAAAAACTGTTTTTT CATGQTSPNEKLFF
TRBD2 . TRBJ2-5 TRBV6-5 14 TGTGCCAGCAGACCGGGGACTAGCGGGGGAAGGCAGTACTTC CASRPGTSGGRQYF
. . TRBJ2-2 TRBV12-5 13 TGTGCTAGTGGTCATAGAAACACCGGGGAGCTGTTTTTT CASGHRNTGELFF
. . TRBJ2-3 TRBV10-3 15 TGTGCCATCAGTGACCCGACTAGGGTAACGGATACGCAGTATTTT CAISDPTRVTDTQYF
. once TRBJ1-2 TRBV5-6 17 TGTGCCAGCAGCGGGAGGGACAAGGGCCCGTCTAACTATGGCTACACCTTC CASSGRDKGPSNYGYTF
TRBD2 . TRBJ2-5 TRBV5-1 14 TGCGCCAGCAGCTTCGGGACTAGCCCAGGGACCCAGTACTTC CASSFGTSPGTQYF
. . TRBJ1-2 TRBV6-5 15 TGTGCCAGCAGTCCTCCAGGGGCCTCTCGGTATGGCTACACCTTC CASSPPGASRYGYTF
TRBD2 . TRBJ2-1 TRBV4-1 18 TGCGCCAGCAGCCAAGATTTGATAGCGGGTTACCGGACCAATGAGCAGTTCTTC CASSQDLIAGYRTNEQFF
. . TRBJ1-2 TRBV11-2 12 TGTGCCAGCATGGGGCCCTACTATGGCTACACCTTC CASMGPYYGYTF
TRBD1 . TRBJ2-7 TRBV18 14 TGTGCCAGCTCAACCGGGACAGTCTCCTACGAGCAGTACTTC CASSTGTVSYEQYF